This TCR beta chain was profiled in a study of T-cell reconstitution after alpha-beta-depleted transplantation in children. Study results and caveats: In patients about two months after transplant, alpha-beta T cells reportedly arose from several hundred expanded graft clones. Surviving recipient T cells and thymic progenitors accounted for the high day-60 TCRbeta diversity observed in some patients. Newly produced T cells mostly provided counts and TCRbeta diversity after one year, as hyperexpanded clones declined.

The CDR3 runs 15 residues. V was pared by 2 bases and J by 0 bases, with 8 bases between. Per the germline V gene, CDR1 is SGHRS and CDR2 is YFSETQ. This clonotype was picked up many times. What it recognizes is unknown. This sample's TCRbeta library carried unique molecular identifier barcodes. Via MiXCR, TCRdb re-called the PCR reads, giving one row per CDR3 protein. The repertoire has about 300,000 distinct CDR3 sequences, 10% of them found once; the top ten carry less than 9%. The sample consisted of PBMCs, taken before TCRalphabeta/CD19-depleted stem cell transplant. The sequence was obtained from a boy under two years old with acute myeloid leukemia, due to receive a stem cell transplant. This sequence joins TRBV5-1 and TRBJ2-2; D gene ambiguous. This CDR3 is CASSFLQSNTGELFF. The CDR3 nucleotides read TGCGCCAGCAGCTTCCTACAGTCGAACACCGGGGAGCTGTTTTTT.